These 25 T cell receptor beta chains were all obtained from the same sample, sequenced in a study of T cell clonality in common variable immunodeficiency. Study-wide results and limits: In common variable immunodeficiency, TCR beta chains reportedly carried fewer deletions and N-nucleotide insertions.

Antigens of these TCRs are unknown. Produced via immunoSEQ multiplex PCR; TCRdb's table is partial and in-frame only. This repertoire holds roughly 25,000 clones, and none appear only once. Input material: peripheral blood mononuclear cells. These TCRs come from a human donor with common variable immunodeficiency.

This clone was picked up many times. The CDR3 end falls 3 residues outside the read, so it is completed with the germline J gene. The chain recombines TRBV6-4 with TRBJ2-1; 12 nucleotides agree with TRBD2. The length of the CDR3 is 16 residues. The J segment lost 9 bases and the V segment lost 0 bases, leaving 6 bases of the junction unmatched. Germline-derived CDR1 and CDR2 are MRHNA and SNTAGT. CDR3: CASSDSTSGGSAEQFF. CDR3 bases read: TGTGCCAGCAGTGACTCGACTAGCGGGGGTTCCGCTGAG.

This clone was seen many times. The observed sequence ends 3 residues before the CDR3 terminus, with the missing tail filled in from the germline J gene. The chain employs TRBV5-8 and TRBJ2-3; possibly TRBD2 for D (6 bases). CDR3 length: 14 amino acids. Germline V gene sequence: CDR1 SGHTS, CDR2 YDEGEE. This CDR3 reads CASSLAARGGAQYF. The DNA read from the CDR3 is TGTGCCAGCAGCTTGGCCGCTAGGGGAGGTGCG.

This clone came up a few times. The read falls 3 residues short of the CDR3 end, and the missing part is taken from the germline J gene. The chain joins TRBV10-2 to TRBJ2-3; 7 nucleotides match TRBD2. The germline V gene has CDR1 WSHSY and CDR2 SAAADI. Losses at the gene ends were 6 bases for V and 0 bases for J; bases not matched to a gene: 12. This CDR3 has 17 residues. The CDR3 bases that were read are TGCGCCAGCAGACCTCTTGGACTAGTAGGAAGCACAGATACG. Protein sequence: CASRPLGLVGSTDT. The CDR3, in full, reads CASRPLGLVGSTDTQYF.

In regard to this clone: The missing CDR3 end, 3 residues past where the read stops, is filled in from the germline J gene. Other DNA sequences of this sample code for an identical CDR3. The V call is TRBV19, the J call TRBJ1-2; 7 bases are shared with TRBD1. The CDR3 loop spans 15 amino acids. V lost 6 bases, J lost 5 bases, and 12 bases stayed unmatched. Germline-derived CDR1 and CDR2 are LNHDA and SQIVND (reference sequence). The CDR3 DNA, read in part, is TGTGCCAGTAGGTTACAGGGGCCCCTACTGTATGGC. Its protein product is CASRLQGPLLYG. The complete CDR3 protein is CASRLQGPLLYGYTF.

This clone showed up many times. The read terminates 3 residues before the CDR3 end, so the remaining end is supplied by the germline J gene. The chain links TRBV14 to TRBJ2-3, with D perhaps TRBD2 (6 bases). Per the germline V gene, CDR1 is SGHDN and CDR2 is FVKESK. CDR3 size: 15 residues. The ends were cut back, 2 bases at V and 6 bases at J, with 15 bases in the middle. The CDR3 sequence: CASSQTGGGLDTQYF. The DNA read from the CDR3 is TGTGCCAGCAGCCAAACAGGAGGAGGGTTGGATACG. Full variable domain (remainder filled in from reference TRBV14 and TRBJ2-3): EAGVTQFPSHSVIEKGQTVTLRCDPISGHDNLYWYRRVMGKEIKFLLHFVKESKQDESGMPNNRFLAERTGGTYSTLKVQPAELEDSGVYFCASSQTGGGLDTQYFGPGTRLTVL.

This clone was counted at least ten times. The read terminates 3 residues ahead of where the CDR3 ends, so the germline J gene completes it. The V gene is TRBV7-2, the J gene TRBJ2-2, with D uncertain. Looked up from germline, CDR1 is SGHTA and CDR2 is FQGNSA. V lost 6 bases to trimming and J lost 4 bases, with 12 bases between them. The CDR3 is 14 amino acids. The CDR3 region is CASRLRQGTGELFF. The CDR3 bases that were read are TGTGCCAGCAGATTAAGACAAGGCACCGGGGAG.

CDR3 loop: CASLHRSGGEKLFF. Incomplete CDR3 DNA: TGTGCCAGTCTACATCGGAGTGGGGGGGAAAAA. The chain has TRBV19 and TRBJ1-4; TRBD1 is a possible D gene (5 bases). The DNA ends 3 residues before the CDR3 does, and the rest of the CDR3 is filled in from the germline J gene. CDR1 is LNHDA, CDR2 SQIVND, per germline (reference sequence). The V end lost 8 bases, the J end lost 8 bases, and 18 bases lay between the germline ends. CDR3 length: 14 residues. The whole variable domain, filled in from reference TRBV19 and TRBJ1-4, reads DGGITQSPKYLFRKEGQNVTLSCEQNLNHDAMYWYRQDPGQGLRLIYYSQIVNDFQKGDIAEGYSVSREKKESFPLTVTSAQKNPTAFYLCASLHRSGGEKLFFGSGTQLSVL.

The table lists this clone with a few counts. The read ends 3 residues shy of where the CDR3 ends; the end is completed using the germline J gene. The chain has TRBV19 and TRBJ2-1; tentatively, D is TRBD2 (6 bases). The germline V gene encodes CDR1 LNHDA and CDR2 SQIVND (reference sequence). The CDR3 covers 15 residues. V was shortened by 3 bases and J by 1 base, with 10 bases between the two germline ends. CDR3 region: CASSIKRASYNEQFF. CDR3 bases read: TGTGCCAGTAGTATCAAGCGGGCATCCTACAATGAG. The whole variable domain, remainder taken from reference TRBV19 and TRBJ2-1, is DGGITQSPKYLFRKEGQNVTLSCEQNLNHDAMYWYRQDPGQGLRLIYYSQIVNDFQKGDIAEGYSVSREKKESFPLTVTSAQKNPTAFYLCASSIKRASYNEQFFGPGTRLTVL.

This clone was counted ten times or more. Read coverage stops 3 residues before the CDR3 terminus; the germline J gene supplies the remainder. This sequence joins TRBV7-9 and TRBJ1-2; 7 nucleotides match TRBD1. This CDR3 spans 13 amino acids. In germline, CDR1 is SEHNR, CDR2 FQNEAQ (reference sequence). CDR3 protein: CASTFSPTGAYTF. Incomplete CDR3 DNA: TGTGCCAGCACCTTTTCTCCCACAGGGGCC.

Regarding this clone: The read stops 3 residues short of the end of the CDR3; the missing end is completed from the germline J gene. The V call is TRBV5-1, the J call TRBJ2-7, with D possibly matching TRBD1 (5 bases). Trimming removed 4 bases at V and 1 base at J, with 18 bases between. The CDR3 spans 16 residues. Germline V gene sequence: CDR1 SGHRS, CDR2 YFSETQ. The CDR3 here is CASSDPPDSLSYEQYF. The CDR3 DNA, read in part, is TGCGCCAGCAGCGACCCCCCCGACAGTTTATCCTACGAG.

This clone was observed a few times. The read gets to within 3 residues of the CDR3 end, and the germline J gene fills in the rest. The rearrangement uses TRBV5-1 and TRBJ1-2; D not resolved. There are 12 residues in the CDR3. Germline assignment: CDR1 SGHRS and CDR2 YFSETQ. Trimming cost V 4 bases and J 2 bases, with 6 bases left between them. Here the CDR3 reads CASSTGNYGYTF. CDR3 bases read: TGCGCCAGCAGCACCGGGAACTATGGC.

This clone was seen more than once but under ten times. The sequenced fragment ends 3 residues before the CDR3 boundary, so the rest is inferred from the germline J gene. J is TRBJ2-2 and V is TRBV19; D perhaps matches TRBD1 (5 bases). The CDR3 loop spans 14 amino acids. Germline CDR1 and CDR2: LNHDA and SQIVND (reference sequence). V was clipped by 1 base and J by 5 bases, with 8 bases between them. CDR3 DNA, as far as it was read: TGTGCCAGTAGTATAGGCAGGACAACCGGGGAG. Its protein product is CASSIGRTTGE. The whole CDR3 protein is CASSIGRTTGELFF.

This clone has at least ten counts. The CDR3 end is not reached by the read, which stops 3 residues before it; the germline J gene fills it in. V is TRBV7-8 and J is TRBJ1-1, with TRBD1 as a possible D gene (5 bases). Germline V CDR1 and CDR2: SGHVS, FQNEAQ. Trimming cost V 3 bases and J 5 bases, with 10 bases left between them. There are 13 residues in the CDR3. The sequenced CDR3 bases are TGTGCCAGCAGCTTTGTGGGGCCTACTGAA. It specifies CASSFVGPTE. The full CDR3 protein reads CASSFVGPTEAFF.

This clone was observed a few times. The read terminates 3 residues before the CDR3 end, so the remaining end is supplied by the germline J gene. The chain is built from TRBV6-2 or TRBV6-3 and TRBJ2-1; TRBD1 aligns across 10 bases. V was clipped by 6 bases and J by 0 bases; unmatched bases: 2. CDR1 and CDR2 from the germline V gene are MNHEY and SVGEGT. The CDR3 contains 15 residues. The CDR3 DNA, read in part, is TGTGCCAGCAGCTGGACAGGGGGCTCCTACAATGAG. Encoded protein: CASSWTGGSYNE. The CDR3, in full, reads CASSWTGGSYNEQFF.

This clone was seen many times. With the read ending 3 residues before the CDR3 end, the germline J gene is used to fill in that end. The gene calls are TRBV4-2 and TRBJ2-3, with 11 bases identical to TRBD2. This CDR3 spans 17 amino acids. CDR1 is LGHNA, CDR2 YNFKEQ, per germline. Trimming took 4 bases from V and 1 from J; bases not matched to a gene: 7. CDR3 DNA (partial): TGTGCCAGCAGCCTCCATATTAGCGGGGGGGGCACAGATACG. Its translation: CASSLHISGGGTDT. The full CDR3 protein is CASSLHISGGGTDTQYF.

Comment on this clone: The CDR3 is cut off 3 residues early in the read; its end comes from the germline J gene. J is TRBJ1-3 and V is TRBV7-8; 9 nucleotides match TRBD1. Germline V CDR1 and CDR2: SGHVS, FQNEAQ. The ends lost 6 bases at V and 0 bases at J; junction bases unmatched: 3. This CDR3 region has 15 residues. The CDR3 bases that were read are TGTGCCAGCAGTCTGACAGGGGGCTCTGGAAACACC. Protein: CASSLTGGSGNT. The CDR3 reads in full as CASSLTGGSGNTIYF.

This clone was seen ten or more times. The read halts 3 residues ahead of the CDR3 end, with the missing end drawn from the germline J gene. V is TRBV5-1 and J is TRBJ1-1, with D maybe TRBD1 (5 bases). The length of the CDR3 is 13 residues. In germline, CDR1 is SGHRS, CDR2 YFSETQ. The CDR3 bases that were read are TGCGCCAGCAGCTTGGAAGAAGTCGGGGGA. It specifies CASSLEEVGG. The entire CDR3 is CASSLEEVGGAFF.

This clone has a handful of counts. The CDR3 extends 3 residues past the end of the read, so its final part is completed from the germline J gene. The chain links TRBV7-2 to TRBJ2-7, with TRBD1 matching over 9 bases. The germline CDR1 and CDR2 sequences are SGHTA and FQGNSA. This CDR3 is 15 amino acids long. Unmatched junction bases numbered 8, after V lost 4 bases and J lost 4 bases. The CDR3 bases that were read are TGTGCCAGCAGCTATCGGACAGGGGTGGTATACGAG. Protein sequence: CASSYRTGVVYE. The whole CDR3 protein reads CASSYRTGVVYEQYF.

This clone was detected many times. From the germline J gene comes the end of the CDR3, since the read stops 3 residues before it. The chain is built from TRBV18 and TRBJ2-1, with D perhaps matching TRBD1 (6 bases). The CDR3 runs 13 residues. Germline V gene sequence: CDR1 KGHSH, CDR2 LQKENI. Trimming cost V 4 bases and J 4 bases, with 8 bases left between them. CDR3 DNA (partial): TGTGCCAGCTCACAGGACAGTTACAATGAG. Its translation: CASSQDSYNE. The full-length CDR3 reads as CASSQDSYNEQFF.

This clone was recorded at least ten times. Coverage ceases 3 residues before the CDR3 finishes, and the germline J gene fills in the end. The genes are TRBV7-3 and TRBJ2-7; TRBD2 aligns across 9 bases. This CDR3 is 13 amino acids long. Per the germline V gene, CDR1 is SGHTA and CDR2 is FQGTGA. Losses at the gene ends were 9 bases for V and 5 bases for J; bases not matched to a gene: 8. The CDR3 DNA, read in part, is TGTGCCAGTGCTAGCGGGACAGAGCACGAG. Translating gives CASASGTEHE. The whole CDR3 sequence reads CASASGTEHEQYF.

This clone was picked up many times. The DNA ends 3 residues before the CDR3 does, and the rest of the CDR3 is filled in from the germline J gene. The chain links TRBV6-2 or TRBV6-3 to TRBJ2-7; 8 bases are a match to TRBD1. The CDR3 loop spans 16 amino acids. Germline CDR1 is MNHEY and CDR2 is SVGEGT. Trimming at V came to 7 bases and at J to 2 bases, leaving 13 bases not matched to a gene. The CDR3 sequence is CASTSSPGQVTYEQYF. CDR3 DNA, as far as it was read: TGTGCCAGCACCTCCTCCCCGGGACAGGTCACCTACGAG.

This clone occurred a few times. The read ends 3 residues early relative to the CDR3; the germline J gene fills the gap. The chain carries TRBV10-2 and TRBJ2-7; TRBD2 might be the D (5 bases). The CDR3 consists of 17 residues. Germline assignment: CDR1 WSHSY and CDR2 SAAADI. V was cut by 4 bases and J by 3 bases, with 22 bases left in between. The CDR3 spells CASSARSLAPDHYEQYF. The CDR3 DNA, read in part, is TGCGCCAGCAGTGCACGGTCGCTAGCTCCGGATCACTACGAG.

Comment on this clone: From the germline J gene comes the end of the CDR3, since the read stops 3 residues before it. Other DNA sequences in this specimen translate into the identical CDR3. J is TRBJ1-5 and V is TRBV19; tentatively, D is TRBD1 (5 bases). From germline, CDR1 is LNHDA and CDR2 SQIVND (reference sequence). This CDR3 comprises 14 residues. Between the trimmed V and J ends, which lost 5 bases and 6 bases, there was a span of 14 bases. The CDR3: CASSVGQPAQPQHF. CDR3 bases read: TGTGCCAGTAGTGTCGGACAACCAGCTCAGCCC.

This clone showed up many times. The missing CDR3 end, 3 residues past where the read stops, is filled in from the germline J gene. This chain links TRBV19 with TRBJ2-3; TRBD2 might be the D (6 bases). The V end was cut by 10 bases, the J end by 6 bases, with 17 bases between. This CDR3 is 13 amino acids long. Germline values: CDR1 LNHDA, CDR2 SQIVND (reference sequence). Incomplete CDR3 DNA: TGTGCCACCAGACCCGGGACTGATGATACG. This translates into CATRPGTDDT. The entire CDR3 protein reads CATRPGTDDTQYF.

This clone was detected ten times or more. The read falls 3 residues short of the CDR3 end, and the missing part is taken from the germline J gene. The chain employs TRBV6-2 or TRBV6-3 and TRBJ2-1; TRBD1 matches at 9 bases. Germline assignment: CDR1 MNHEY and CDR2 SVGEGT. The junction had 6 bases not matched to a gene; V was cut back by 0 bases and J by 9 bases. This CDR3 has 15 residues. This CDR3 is CASSYSPGTGREQFF. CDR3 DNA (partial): TGTGCCAGCAGTTACTCTCCCGGGACAGGGCGTGAG.